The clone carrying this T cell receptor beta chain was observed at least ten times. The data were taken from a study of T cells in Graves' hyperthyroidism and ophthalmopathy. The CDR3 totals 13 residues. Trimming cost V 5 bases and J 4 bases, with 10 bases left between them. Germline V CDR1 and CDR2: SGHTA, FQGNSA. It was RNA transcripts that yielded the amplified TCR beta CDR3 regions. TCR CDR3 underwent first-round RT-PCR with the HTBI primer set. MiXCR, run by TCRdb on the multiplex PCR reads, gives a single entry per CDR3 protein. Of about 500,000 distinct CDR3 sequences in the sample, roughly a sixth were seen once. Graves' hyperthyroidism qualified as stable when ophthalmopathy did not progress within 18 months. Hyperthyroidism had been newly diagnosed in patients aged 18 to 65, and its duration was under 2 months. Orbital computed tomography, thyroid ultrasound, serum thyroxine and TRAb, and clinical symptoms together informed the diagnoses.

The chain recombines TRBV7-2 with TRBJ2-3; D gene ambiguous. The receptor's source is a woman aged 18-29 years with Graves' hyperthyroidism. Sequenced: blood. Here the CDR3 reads CASSATGPDTQYF. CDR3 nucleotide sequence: TGTGCCAGCAGCGCGACTGGTCCAGATACGCAGTATTTT.